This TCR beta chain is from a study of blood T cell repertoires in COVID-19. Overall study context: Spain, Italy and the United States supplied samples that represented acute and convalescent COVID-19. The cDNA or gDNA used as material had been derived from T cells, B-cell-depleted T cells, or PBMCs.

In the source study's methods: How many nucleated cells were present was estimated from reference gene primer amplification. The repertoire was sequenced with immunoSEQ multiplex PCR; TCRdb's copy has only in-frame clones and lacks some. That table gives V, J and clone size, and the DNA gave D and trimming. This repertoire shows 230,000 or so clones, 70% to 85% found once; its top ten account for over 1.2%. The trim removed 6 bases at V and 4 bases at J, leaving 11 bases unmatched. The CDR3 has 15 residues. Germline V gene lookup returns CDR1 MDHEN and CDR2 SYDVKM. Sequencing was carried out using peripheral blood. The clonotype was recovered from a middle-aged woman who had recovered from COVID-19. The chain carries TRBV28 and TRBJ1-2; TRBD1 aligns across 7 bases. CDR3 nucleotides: TGTGCCAGCAGCTTAGGGGGCGCATCCCCCTATGGCTACACCTTC. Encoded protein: CASSLGGASPYGYTF.